The 26 T cell receptor beta chains below all came from one sample that was sequenced in a study of technical replicates of blood from several donors. TCRdb's table, derived via immunoSEQ multiplex PCR, lists solely in-frame clones and lacks some. The data hold under 90,000 clones, with 98% observed a single time. The material sequenced was T cells isolated from PBMCs. The receptors shown here come from a human donor in good health.

The chain links TRBV7-9 to TRBJ2-5, with 7 positions matching TRBD1. V shed 3 bases, J shed 2 bases, and the junction held 9 bases outside the gene matches. There are 16 residues in the CDR3. Germline lookup yields CDR1 SEHNR and CDR2 FQNEAQ (reference sequence). This CDR3 is CASSLETGPLQETQYF. Written as DNA, the CDR3 is TGTGCCAGCAGCTTGGAGACAGGGCCCCTGCAAGAGACCCAGTACTTC.

The rearrangement links TRBV2 to TRBJ1-1; D call uncertain. Germline CDR1 is SNHLY and CDR2 is FYNNEI. This CDR3 has 10 amino acids. V was clipped by 6 bases and J by 10 bases, with 9 bases between them. CDR3 in DNA: TGTGCCAGCAGCCTCCTCCCAGCTTTCTTT. It translates to CASSLLPAFF.

This clone has a single count. This chain joins TRBV5-1 and TRBJ2-2; 9 positions match TRBD2. Unmatched junction bases numbered 11, after V lost 5 bases and J lost 6 bases. CDR3 length equals 16 residues. Germline-derived CDR1 and CDR2 are SGHRS and YFSETQ. The CDR3 region has the DNA TGCGCCAGCAGAACCGGACAGCGCGGGGGGGCCGGGGAGCTGTTTTTT. Amino acid sequence: CASRTGQRGGAGELFF.

The V call is TRBV28, the J call TRBJ2-1; 9 nucleotides line up with TRBD2. V lost 5 bases to trimming and J lost 3 bases; unmatched junction nucleotides: 8. The germline V gene encodes CDR1 MDHEN and CDR2 SYDVKM. This CDR3 has 16 residues. CDR3 sequence reads: CASSPSGNPLYNEQFF. In DNA form, the CDR3 reads TGTGCCAGCAGTCCTAGCGGGAACCCCCTCTACAATGAGCAGTTCTTC.

The sample holds one count of this clone. This chain links TRBV21-1 with TRBJ2-7; TRBD1, the D gene given by the table, was not confirmed from the DNA. TRBV21-1 is a pseudogene segment. The CDR3 loop spans 16 amino acids. CDR3 in amino acids: CASSKARVPVSYEQYF. In DNA, the CDR3 is TGTGCCAGCAGCAAGGCCAGGGTCCCGGTATCCTACGAGCAGTACTTC.

This rearrangement joins TRBV19 to TRBJ2-3; 7 bases match TRBD1. J was trimmed by 3 bases and V by 8 bases; bases with no gene match: 5. This CDR3 region has 13 residues. Germline V CDR1 and CDR2: LNHDA, SQIVND (reference sequence). The CDR3 reads CASRTGSTDTQYF. CDR3 nucleotide sequence: TGTGCCAGTCGGACAGGTAGTACAGATACGCAGTATTTT.

V is TRBV4-2 and J is TRBJ2-7; possibly TRBD1 for D (5 bases). The CDR3 is 17 amino acids. V lost 0 bases to trimming and J lost 2 bases, with 17 bases between them. Germline V gene data show CDR1 as LGHNA and CDR2 as YNFKEQ. Written as DNA, the CDR3 is TGTGCCAGCAGCCAAGATAAGGCAGGGTGGATCGCCTACGAGCAGTACTTC. Translation: CASSQDKAGWIAYEQYF.

This chain joins TRBV7-9 and TRBJ2-1; possible D gene TRBD1, 5 bases. CDR3 length: 15 residues. The V gene's germline CDR1 is SEHNR and CDR2 FQNEAQ (reference sequence). V gave up 2 bases and J gave up 4 bases, with 12 bases separating them. The CDR3 DNA reads as TGTGCCAGCAGCTTAATCAGGGCCCCGTACAATGAGCAGTTCTTC. This codes for CASSLIRAPYNEQFF.

The chain combines TRBV29-1 with TRBJ2-7; 8 bases align to TRBD1. Looked up from germline, CDR1 is SQVTM and CDR2 is ANQGSEA. The V and J ends lost 4 bases and 3 bases, in that order; junction bases with no gene match: 11. This CDR3 comprises 15 residues. CDR3 in amino acids: CSVAHRQGPNYEQYF. The CDR3 DNA follows: TGCAGCGTTGCGCACCGACAGGGGCCCAACTACGAGCAGTACTTC.

The chain uses TRBV18 and TRBJ1-2; the match to TRBD1 covers 7 bases. The junction had 7 bases not matched to a gene; V was cut back by 3 bases and J by 3 bases. The CDR3 consists of 15 residues. The germline V gene encodes CDR1 KGHSH and CDR2 LQKENI. The CDR3 loop is CASSPYRDSDYGYTF. DNA of the CDR3: TGTGCCAGCTCACCGTACAGGGACAGCGACTATGGCTACACCTTC.

This sequence joins TRBV4-1 and TRBJ2-3, with TRBD2 matching over 8 bases. Germline V gives CDR1 MGHRA, CDR2 YSYEKL. The CDR3 consists of 17 residues. V shed 6 bases and J 1 base; nucleotides not matched to a gene: 12. The CDR3 loop is CASRHYVTAGGTDTQYF. DNA of the CDR3: TGCGCCAGCAGACATTATGTCACAGCGGGGGGCACAGATACGCAGTATTTT.

This clone occurred once. The genes are TRBV18 and TRBJ2-1; 9 nucleotides agree with TRBD2. Germline assignment: CDR1 KGHSH and CDR2 LQKENI. With V trimmed by 5 bases and J by 2 bases, 1 base remained unmatched. The CDR3 spans 14 residues. CDR3 amino acids: CASSGTSTYNEQFF. The CDR3 DNA sequence: TGTGCCAGCTCAGGGACTAGCACCTACAATGAGCAGTTCTTC.

This clone was seen a single time. V usage is TRBV4-2 and J usage is TRBJ2-1; TRBD2 is a possible D gene (6 bases). V lost 1 base, J lost 8 bases, and 12 bases lay in between. The CDR3 loop spans 14 amino acids. Per germline, CDR1 LGHNA and CDR2 YNFKEQ. CDR3 sequence: CASSQVSGADEQFF. For the CDR3, the DNA is TGTGCCAGCAGCCAAGTTAGCGGTGCTGATGAGCAGTTCTTC.

The sample holds one count of this clone. This sequence joins TRBV27 and TRBJ2-1, with a tentative D call TRBD2 (6 bases). The CDR3 consists of 14 residues. Germline-derived CDR1 and CDR2 are MNHEY and SMNVEV (reference sequence). The V and J ends lost 8 bases and 7 bases respectively, with 18 bases between them. CDR3 coding DNA: TGTGCCAGCCGACTAGGGCGGGCAGCAAATGAGCAGTTCTTC. Protein: CASRLGRAANEQFF.

The J gene is TRBJ1-1, the V gene TRBV28; possibly TRBD1 for D (5 bases). V was trimmed by 6 bases and J by 4 bases, leaving 18 bases between them. The germline gives CDR1 MDHEN, CDR2 SYDVKM. The CDR3 has 15 residues. CDR3 residues: CASRRQGQGGTEAFF. The CDR3 nucleotides are TGTGCCAGCAGGCGCCAGGGTCAAGGTGGCACTGAAGCTTTCTTT. Drawing the rest from reference TRBV28 and TRBJ1-1, the complete variable domain is DVKVTQSSRYLVKRTGEKVFLECVQDMDHENMFWYRQDPGLGLRLIYFSYDVKMKEKGDIPEGYSVSREKKERFSLILESASTNQTSMYLCASRRQGQGGTEAFFGQGTRLTVV.

The gene calls are TRBV6-5 and TRBJ1-2; 9 nucleotides agree with TRBD1. This CDR3 is built from 15 residues. Germline V gene data show CDR1 as MNHEY and CDR2 as SVGAGI. V lost 5 bases and J lost 8; bases outside the gene matches: 12. CDR3: CASSTRAQGARGYTF. The CDR3 nucleotides read TGTGCCAGCAGTACTAGGGCACAGGGGGCGCGGGGCTACACCTTC.

The genes are TRBV5-4 and TRBJ2-1; 9 bases match TRBD2. V dropped 1 base and J dropped 2; count of bases not matched to a gene: 10. The CDR3 extends over 18 amino acids. Germline CDR1 and CDR2: SGHNT and YYREEE (reference sequence). The CDR3 is CASSLLGGRAQAYNEQFF. CDR3 DNA sequence: TGTGCCAGCAGCTTGCTCGGCGGGAGGGCTCAGGCCTACAATGAGCAGTTCTTC.

The chain employs TRBV2 and TRBJ1-1; the D gene is possibly TRBD1 (6 bases). CDR1 is SNHLY, CDR2 FYNNEI, per germline. The V end was cut by 5 bases, the J end by 2 bases, with 15 bases between. The CDR3 length is 15 residues. DNA of the CDR3: TGTGCCAGCAGTACGGGACAAGTCCTAAACACTGAAGCTTTCTTT. Residues: CASSTGQVLNTEAFF. Complete variable domain (other parts from reference TRBV2 and TRBJ1-1): EPEVTQTPSHQVTQMGQEVILRCVPISNHLYFYWYRQILGQKVEFLVSFYNNEISEKSEIFDDQFSVERPDGSNFTLKIRSTKLEDSAMYFCASSTGQVLNTEAFFGQGTRLTVV.

This clone was seen only once. V is TRBV11-2 and J is TRBJ1-1; a weak D match, TRBD1 (5 bases). Per the germline V gene, CDR1 is SGHAT and CDR2 is FQNNGV. The length of the CDR3 is 13 residues. V was shortened by 6 bases and J by 1 base, with 9 bases between the two germline ends. This CDR3 is CASSLDRNTEAFF. The CDR3 region has the DNA TGTGCCAGCAGTCTCGACAGGAACACTGAAGCTTTCTTT.

CDR3 sequence reads: CASSEGTRLYYNEQFF. The CDR3, as DNA: TGTGCCAGCAGTGAGGGGACTAGATTGTACTACAATGAGCAGTTCTTC. V gene TRBV2 combines with J gene TRBJ2-1; TRBD2 matches 8 bases. J was trimmed by 3 bases and V by 3 bases; bases with no gene match: 7. This CDR3 comprises 16 residues. CDR1 SNHLY and CDR2 FYNNEI come from the germline V gene.

In DNA, the CDR3 is TGTGCCAGCAGCTTACCAGGGGAGACCGGGGAGCTGTTTTTT. It translates to CASSLPGETGELFF. This chain connects TRBV5-4 to TRBJ2-2; tentatively, D is TRBD1 (6 bases). CDR1 and CDR2 from the germline V gene are SGHNT and YYREEE (reference sequence). This CDR3 spans 14 amino acids. V gave up 2 bases and J gave up 5 bases, with 10 bases separating them.

The gene calls are TRBV6-5 and TRBJ1-4; a possible D gene is TRBD1 (5 bases). The CDR3 spans 12 residues. Trimming cost V 0 bases and J 11 bases, with 7 bases left between them. Germline V gene lookup returns CDR1 MNHEY and CDR2 SVGAGI. The CDR3 spells CASSYSRGKLFF. As DNA, the CDR3 is TGTGCCAGCAGTTACTCGCGGGGCAAACTGTTTTTT.

The rearrangement links TRBV7-3 to TRBJ1-1; TRBD1 agrees at 8 bases. Germline V gene sequence: CDR1 SGHTA, CDR2 FQGTGA. Trimming cost V 4 bases and J 0 bases; bases outside gene matches: 1. The CDR3 runs 14 residues. Here the CDR3 reads CASSSTGVNTEAFF. The CDR3 DNA sequence: TGTGCCAGCAGCTCGACAGGGGTGAACACTGAAGCTTTCTTT. Looking up the rest from reference TRBV7-3 and TRBJ1-1 gives the full variable domain: GAGVSQTPSNKVTEKGKYVELRCDPISGHTALYWYRQSLGQGPEFLIYFQGTGAADDSGLPNDRFFAVRPEGSVSTLKIQRTERGDSAVYLCASSSTGVNTEAFFGQGTRLTVV.

The chain joins TRBV14 to TRBJ2-1; D possibly corresponds to TRBD2 (6 bases). Trimming took off 6 bases at V and 10 bases at J, with 13 bases between the two ends. The CDR3 runs to 12 residues. Looked up from germline, CDR1 is SGHDN and CDR2 is FVKESK. The chain's CDR3 is CASRPAGGEQFF. CDR3 in DNA: TGTGCCAGCAGGCCGGCCGGAGGGGAGCAGTTCTTC.

About this clone: A read error may produce the germline difference seen at one junction end. The chain uses TRBV15 and TRBJ1-5; D is unresolved. CDR3 length: 13 amino acids. Germline V CDR1 and CDR2: LNHNV, YYDKDF (reference sequence). The CDR3: CATSRERNQPQHF. In DNA, the CDR3 is TGTGCCACCAGCCGAGAGAGAAATCAGCCCCAGCATTTT.

The chain couples TRBV28 to TRBJ1-5; a weak D match, TRBD1 (5 bases). CDR3 size: 15 residues. V was cut by 4 bases and J by 0 bases, with 10 bases left in between. The germline V gene encodes CDR1 MDHEN and CDR2 SYDVKM. CDR3 amino acids: CASSSTDNSNQPQHF. The CDR3 nucleotides read TGTGCCAGCAGTTCGACAGACAATAGCAATCAGCCCCAGCATTTT.